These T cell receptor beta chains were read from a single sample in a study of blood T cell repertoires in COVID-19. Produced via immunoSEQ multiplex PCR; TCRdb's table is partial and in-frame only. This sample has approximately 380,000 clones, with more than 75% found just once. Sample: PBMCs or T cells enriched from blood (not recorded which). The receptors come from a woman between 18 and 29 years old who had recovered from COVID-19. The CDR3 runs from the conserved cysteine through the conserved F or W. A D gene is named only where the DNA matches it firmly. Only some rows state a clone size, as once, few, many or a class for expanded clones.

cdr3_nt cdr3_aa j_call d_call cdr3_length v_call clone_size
TGTGCCAGCAGTGAATCGCTGGACACCTACCAAGAGACCCAGTACTTC CASSESLDTYQETQYF TRBJ2-5 - 16 TRBV2 -
TGTGCCAGCAGCCAAGCTACGGCGGGGGCCCTCTACAATGAGCAGTTCTTC CASSQATAGALYNEQFF TRBJ2-1 - 17 TRBV4-2 -
TGTGCCAGCACCCCCAGGGGGGAGAACACTGAAGCTTTCTTT CASTPRGENTEAFF TRBJ1-1 TRBD1 14 TRBV2 -
TGCGCCAGCAGCGTGCAGACGAGTAGGTGGAGCTCCTACGAGCAGTACTTC CASSVQTSRWSSYEQYF TRBJ2-7 - 17 TRBV4-1 -
TGTGCCAGCAGTTTATATGAGGGTGGCGAGCAGTACTTC CASSLYEGGEQYF TRBJ2-7 - 13 TRBV27 -
TGTGCCAGCACTAATTCCTACAATGAGCAGTTCTTC CASTNSYNEQFF TRBJ2-1 - 12 TRBV6-4 -
TGTGCCAGCAGCTTAGTATCCGGGGAGAACGTTGAAGCTTTCTTT CASSLVSGENVEAFF TRBJ1-1 - 15 TRBV11-2 -
TGTGCCAGCAGTGAAACAGCCCCCGAAGTCTATGGCTACACCTTC CASSETAPEVYGYTF TRBJ1-2 - 15 TRBV6-1 -
TGTGCCAGCAATAGGGCAGGGTCCGACTATGGCTACACCTTC CASNRAGSDYGYTF TRBJ1-2 - 14 TRBV28 -
TGTGCCAGCAGTTTCCCCCGGCAGGCCTACGAGCAGTACTTC CASSFPRQAYEQYF TRBJ2-7 - 14 TRBV28 -
TGTGCCAGCAGTTTTCTAGCGGGGGACACCGGGGAGCTGTTTTTT CASSFLAGDTGELFF TRBJ2-2 TRBD2 15 TRBV28 once
TGTGCCAGCAATCTCGACAGGGTCAATTCACCCCTCCACTTT CASNLDRVNSPLHF TRBJ1-6 TRBD1 14 TRBV6-6 -
TGCAGCGTCGCGGGACAGGCTTTCATGAACACTGAAGCTTTCTTT CSVAGQAFMNTEAFF TRBJ1-1 TRBD1 15 TRBV29-1 -
TGCGCCAGCAGCTTGGCTGACGGACTAGGGATCATGAACACTGAAGCTTTCTTT CASSLADGLGIMNTEAFF TRBJ1-1 - 18 TRBV5-1 -
TGTGCCAGCAGTTACTCCTGGGGCAGCACTGAAGCTTTCTTT CASSYSWGSTEAFF TRBJ1-1 - 14 TRBV6-5 -
TGTGCCAGCTCACCATTGACGGACAATCGGCCGAGCTATGGCTACACCTTC CASSPLTDNRPSYGYTF TRBJ1-2 - 17 TRBV18 -
TGTGCCAGCACCCGGGGGGCGATCTCGAGCACTGAAGCTTTCTTT CASTRGAISSTEAFF TRBJ1-1 - 15 TRBV6-6 few
TGTGCCACCAGTTGGGGGGGCAAACTGAGCTCTGGGGCCAACGTCCTGACTTTC CATSWGGKLSSGANVLTF TRBJ2-6 - 18 TRBV24-1 -
TGTGCCAGCTCACCACCGGGCCCTCAAAAGGATACGCAGTATTTT CASSPPGPQKDTQYF TRBJ2-3 - 15 TRBV18 once
TGCGCCAGCAGCTTTTACAGGGGGCGCGATGGCTACACCTTC CASSFYRGRDGYTF TRBJ1-2 TRBD1 14 TRBV5-1 -
TGTGCCAGTAGTTTGGGGACTAGCGGGAGCTCCTACGAGCAGTACTTC CASSLGTSGSSYEQYF TRBJ2-7 TRBD2 16 TRBV19 -
TGTGCCAGCAGTTTATCGCTCGGGTCAACTAACTATGGCTACACCTTC CASSLSLGSTNYGYTF TRBJ1-2 - 16 TRBV27 once
TGTGCCACCAGTGACCAGAGGACAGGATCGAACCAGCCCCAGCATTTT CATSDQRTGSNQPQHF TRBJ1-5 TRBD1 16 TRBV24-1 -
TGTGCCAGCAGTTTCTTGGGGGCCGACCAGCCCCAGCATTTT CASSFLGADQPQHF TRBJ1-5 - 14 TRBV27 -
TGTGCCAGCCGAAAGGGGCAGGGAATATCCAAAAACATTCAGTACTTC CASRKGQGISKNIQYF TRBJ2-4 - 16 TRBV3-1/TRBV3-2 -
TGTGCCAGCAGCCCAGGGGTAACGAGCAATCAGCCCCAGCATTTT CASSPGVTSNQPQHF TRBJ1-5 - 15 TRBV11-2 -
TGTGCCAGCAGCTTGGGTGGAGGGACAGATACGCAGTATTTT CASSLGGGTDTQYF TRBJ2-3 - 14 TRBV5-4 -
TGTGCCAGTAGCCCCCTAGAGGGGGCAAGGGAAAAACTGTTTTTT CASSPLEGAREKLFF TRBJ1-4 TRBD1 15 TRBV19 -
TGTGCCAGCAGCCAAGATACGCCTAGCGGGGGAAAGCAGTACTTC CASSQDTPSGGKQYF TRBJ2-7 TRBD2 15 TRBV3-1/TRBV3-2 -
TGTGCCAGCAGCCGAGAGGGACTAACTAGCACAGATACGCAGTATTTT CASSREGLTSTDTQYF TRBJ2-3 TRBD2 16 TRBV3-1/TRBV3-2 once
TGTGCCAGCAGCTTAGACCAGGGGGGGAACACTGAAGCTTTCTTT CASSLDQGGNTEAFF TRBJ1-1 TRBD1 15 TRBV7-9 -
TGCACCAGCGGTCAGGGGGCTGGCAATCAGCCCCAGCATTTT CTSGQGAGNQPQHF TRBJ1-5 - 14 TRBV1 -
TGTGCCAGCAGCCAGGCTAGGACTAGCGGGGAGAATGAGCAGTTCTTC CASSQARTSGENEQFF TRBJ2-1 TRBD2 16 TRBV3-1/TRBV3-2 -
TGTGCCAGCAGGGGTATTGGAAGGAGTGGCTACACCTTC CASRGIGRSGYTF TRBJ1-2 - 13 TRBV6-5 few